This T cell receptor (beta chain) was documented in a study of shared clonotypes between healthy human individuals. V lost 4 bases and J lost 4, with 13 bases in between. CDR1 and CDR2 (germline): LGHNA, YSLEER. This CDR3 has 14 amino acids. Repertoires were generated with immunoSEQ multiplex PCR, while TCRdb's copy carries only in-frame clones and drops some. The repertoire holds some 2.1 million clones, with roughly 96% as singletons. This sequence was found in a young man in good health. V is TRBV4-3 and J is TRBJ2-5; TRBD1 is a possible D gene (6 bases). Specimen: naive CD4+ T cells sorted from blood. As to subset: CD45RA+ positively selected. The CDR3 protein is CASSPGQPGETQYF. Here the CDR3 DNA reads TGCGCCAGCAGCCCCGGACAGCCCGGAGAGACCCAGTACTTC.